The T cell receptor beta chain under discussion was sequenced for a study of cytomegalovirus exposure and HLA in healthy donors. Of note for this clone: Its antigen is unidentified.

Primers for the PCR totalled 60 Vbeta and 13 Jbeta. This table comes from immunoSEQ multiplex PCR, and its TCRdb copy is limited to in-frame clones, with some not included. The sample includes around 51,000 clones. This CDR3 is 14 amino acids long. The germline CDR1 and CDR2 sequences are GTSNPN and SVGIG (reference sequence). The V and J ends lost 1 base and 3 bases respectively, with 10 bases between them. Broader study findings: A later examination showed that TCR association rates differed by HLA locus, with DRB1 most and HLA-C fewest.

Sequenced sample: PBMCs. The sequence came from a middle-aged woman in good health and CMV-seronegative. The chain has TRBV30 and TRBJ2-1, with D possibly matching TRBD2 (6 bases). CDR3 in amino acids: CAWSGGIGYNEQFF. The CDR3 DNA follows: TGTGCCTGGAGTGGCGGGATTGGCTACAATGAGCAGTTCTTC.